This T cell receptor (beta chain) came from a study of regulatory T cells in long-lasting Graves disease. In building TCR beta libraries, iRepertoire HTBI primers were used together with Arm-PCR of CDR3 regions. MiXCR, run by TCRdb on the multiplex PCR reads, gives a single entry per CDR3 protein. Seen here are a few hundred thousand distinct CDR3 sequences, 13% observed once, and the top ten hold roughly a tenth. Time point reported: newly diagnosed GD, antithyroid drugs for less than 3 months. From RNA extracted from PBMCs, the TCR library was made. American Thyroid Association guidelines defined how Graves' disease was diagnosed. This clonotype has at least ten counts. This sample was shared with a second study, whose subject was T cells in Graves' hyperthyroidism and ophthalmopathy. This second study says: Every diagnosis used clinical symptoms, serum thyroxine and TRAb, thyroid ultrasound and orbital computed tomography. Blood held most thyroid clonotypes expanded above 0.001 frequency.

This specimen was peripheral blood mononuclear cells (PBMCs), taken at new diagnosis, from a patient treated with antithyroid drugs. This clonotype originated in a man in his thirties or forties with Graves disease.

The CDR3 DNA reads as TGTGCCAGCAGTGTGGAGGGAAGGGAGACCCAGTACTTC. Amino acid sequence: CASSVEGRETQYF. The gene calls are TRBV2 and TRBJ2-5; tentatively, D is TRBD2 (6 bases). Deletions cut 4 bases from V and 5 bases from J, with 11 bases between. Germline CDR1 SNHLY, CDR2 FYNNEI. This CDR3 has 13 amino acids. The full variable domain, completed using reference TRBV2 and TRBJ2-5, is EPEVTQTPSHQVTQMGQEVILRCVPISNHLYFYWYRQILGQKVEFLVSFYNNEISEKSEIFDDQFSVERPDGSNFTLKIRSTKLEDSAMYFCASSVEGRETQYFGPGTRLLVL.